There are a few counts of the clone carrying this T cell receptor beta chain. Its specificity is unknown. The authors prepared the TCRbeta library with unique molecular identifiers. A single record per CDR3 protein comes from TCRdb applying MiXCR to the PCR reads. The data contain around 300,000 distinct CDR3 sequences, roughly 8.2% of them seen just once; the ten biggest clones take up 8.5% to 9.5%. These data belong to a study of T-cell reconstitution after alpha-beta-depleted transplantation in children. Study outcomes and limitations: Several hundred graft clones that had expanded were reportedly the source of alpha-beta T cells about two months after transplant. The authors attributed T-cell counts and diversity one year after transplant mostly to newly produced T cells. For some patients, TCRbeta diversity was high at day 60 because of recipient T cells and thymic progenitors that survived.

V was clipped by 3 bases and J by 3 bases, with 9 bases between them. This CDR3 is built from 13 residues. Germline CDR1 reads DFQATT; CDR2 reads SNEGSKA (reference sequence). The rearrangement uses TRBV20-1 and TRBJ2-1; D possibly matches TRBD1 or TRBD2 (6 bases each). The sequenced sample was peripheral blood, obtained 360 days after TCRalphabeta/CD19-depleted stem cell transplant. The source is a female patient aged 2 to 10 who had a stem cell transplant for Fanconi anemia, so the T cells may come from the graft donor. CDR3 amino acids: CSASGGIYNEQFF. The CDR3 DNA reads as TGCAGTGCTAGCGGGGGCATCTACAATGAGCAGTTCTTC.